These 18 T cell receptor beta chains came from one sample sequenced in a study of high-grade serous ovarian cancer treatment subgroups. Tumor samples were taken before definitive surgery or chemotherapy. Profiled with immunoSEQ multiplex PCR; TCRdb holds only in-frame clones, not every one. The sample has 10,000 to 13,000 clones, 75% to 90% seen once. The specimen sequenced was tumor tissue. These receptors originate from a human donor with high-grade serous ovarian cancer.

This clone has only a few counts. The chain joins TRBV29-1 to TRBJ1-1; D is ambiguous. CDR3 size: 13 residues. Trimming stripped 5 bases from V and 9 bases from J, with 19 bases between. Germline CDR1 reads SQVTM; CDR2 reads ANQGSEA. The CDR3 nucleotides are TGCAGCGTTATTCGGCCCCTCGCCGGTAAAGCTTTCTTT. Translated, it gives CSVIRPLAGKAFF. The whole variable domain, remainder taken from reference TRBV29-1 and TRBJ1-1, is SAVISQKPSRDICQRGTSLTIQCQVDSQVTMMFWYRQQPGQSLTLIATANQGSEATYESGFVIDKFPISRPNLTFSTLTVSNMSPEDSSIYLCSVIRPLAGKAFFGQGTRLTVV.

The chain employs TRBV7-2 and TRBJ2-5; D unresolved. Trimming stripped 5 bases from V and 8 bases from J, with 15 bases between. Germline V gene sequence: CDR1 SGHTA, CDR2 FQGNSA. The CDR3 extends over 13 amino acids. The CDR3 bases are TGTGCCAGCAGCCGGATCCCGACGGAAACCCAGTACTTC. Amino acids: CASSRIPTETQYF.

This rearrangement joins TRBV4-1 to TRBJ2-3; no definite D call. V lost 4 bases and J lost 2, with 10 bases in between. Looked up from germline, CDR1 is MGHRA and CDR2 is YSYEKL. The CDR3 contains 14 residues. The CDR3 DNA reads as TGCGCCAGCAGCCCCGCAACAACCACAGATACGCAGTATTTT. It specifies CASSPATTTDTQYF.

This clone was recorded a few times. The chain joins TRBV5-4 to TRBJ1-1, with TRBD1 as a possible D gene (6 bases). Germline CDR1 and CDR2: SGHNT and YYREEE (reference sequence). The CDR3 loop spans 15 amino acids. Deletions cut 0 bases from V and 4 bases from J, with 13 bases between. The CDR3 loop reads CASSLGWGPGTEAFF. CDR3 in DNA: TGTGCCAGCAGCTTGGGGTGGGGGCCGGGCACTGAAGCTTTCTTT. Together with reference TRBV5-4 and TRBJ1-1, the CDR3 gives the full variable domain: ETGVTQSPTHLIKTRGQQVTLRCSSQSGHNTVSWYQQALGQGPQFIFQYYREEENGRGNFPPRFSGLQFPNYSSELNVNALELDDSALYLCASSLGWGPGTEAFFGQGTRLTVV.

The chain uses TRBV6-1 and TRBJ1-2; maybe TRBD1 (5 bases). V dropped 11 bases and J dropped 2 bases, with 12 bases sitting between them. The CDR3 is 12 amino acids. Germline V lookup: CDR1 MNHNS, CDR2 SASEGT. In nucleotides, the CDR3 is TGTGCCGGAGCGGACATGAACTATGGCTACACCTTC. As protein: CAGADMNYGYTF.

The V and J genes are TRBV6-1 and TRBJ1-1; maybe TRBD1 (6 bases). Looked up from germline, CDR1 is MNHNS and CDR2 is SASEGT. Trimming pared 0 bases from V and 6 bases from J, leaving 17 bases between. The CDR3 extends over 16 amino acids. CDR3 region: CASSEAGGRRSPEAFF. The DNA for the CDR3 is TGTGCCAGCAGTGAAGCCGGGGGGCGACGTAGCCCTGAAGCTTTCTTT.

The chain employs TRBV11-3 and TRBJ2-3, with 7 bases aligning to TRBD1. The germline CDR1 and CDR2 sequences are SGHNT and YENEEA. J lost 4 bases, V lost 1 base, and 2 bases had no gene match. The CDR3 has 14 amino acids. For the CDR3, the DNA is TGTGCCAGCAGCTTAGTTGGGACAGCAGATACGCAGTATTTT. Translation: CASSLVGTADTQYF.

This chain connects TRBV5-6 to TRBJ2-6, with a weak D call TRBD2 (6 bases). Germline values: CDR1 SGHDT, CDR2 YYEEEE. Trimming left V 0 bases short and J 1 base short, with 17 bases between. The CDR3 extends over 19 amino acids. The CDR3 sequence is CASSLEGLSGGSGANVLTF. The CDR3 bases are TGTGCCAGCAGCTTGGAGGGTTTGTCAGGAGGGTCTGGGGCCAACGTCCTGACTTTC.

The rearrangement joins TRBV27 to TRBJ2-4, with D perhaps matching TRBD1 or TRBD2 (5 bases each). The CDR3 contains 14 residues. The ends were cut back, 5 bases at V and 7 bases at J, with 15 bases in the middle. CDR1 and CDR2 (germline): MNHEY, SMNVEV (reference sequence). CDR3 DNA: TGTGCCAGCAGTCGATCCGGGGCTGGGAACATTCAGTACTTC. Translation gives CASSRSGAGNIQYF.

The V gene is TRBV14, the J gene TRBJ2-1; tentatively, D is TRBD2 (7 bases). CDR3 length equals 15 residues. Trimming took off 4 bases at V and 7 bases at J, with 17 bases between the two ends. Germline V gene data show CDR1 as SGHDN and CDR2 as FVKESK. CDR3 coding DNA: TGTGCCAGCAGCCCGCGGACTAGTAGGGGGAATGAGCAGTTCTTC. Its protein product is CASSPRTSRGNEQFF.

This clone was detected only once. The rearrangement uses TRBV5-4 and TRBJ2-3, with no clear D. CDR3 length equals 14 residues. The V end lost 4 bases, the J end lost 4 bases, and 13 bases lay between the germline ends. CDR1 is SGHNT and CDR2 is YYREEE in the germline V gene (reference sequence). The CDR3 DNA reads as TGTGCCAGCAGCCCGCGTGCCGGTGCAGATACGCAGTATTTT. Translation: CASSPRAGADTQYF.

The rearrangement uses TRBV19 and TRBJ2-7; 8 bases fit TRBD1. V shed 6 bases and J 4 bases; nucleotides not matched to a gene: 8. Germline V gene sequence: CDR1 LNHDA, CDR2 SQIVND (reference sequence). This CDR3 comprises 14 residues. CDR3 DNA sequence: TGTGCCAGTAGCCAGACAGGGGCCATATACGAGCAGTACTTC. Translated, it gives CASSQTGAIYEQYF.

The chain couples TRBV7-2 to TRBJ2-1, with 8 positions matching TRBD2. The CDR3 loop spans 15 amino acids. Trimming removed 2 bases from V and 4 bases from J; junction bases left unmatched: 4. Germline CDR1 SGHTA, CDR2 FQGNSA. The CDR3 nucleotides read TGTGCCAGCAGCTTAAGTCTAGCGGGTTACAATGAGCAGTTCTTC. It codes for CASSLSLAGYNEQFF.

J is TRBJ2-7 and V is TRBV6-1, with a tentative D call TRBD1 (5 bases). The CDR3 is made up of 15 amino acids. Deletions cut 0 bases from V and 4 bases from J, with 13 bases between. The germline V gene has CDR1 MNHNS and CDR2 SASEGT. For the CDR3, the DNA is TGTGCCAGCAGTGAAGCGTATTTTGGGGCGTACGAGCAGTACTTC. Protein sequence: CASSEAYFGAYEQYF.

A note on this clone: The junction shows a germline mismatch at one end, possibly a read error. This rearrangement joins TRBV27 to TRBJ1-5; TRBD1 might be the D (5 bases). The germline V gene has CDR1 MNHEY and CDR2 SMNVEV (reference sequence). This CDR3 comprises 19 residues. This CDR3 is CASSCGTPLTGMEQSAPAF. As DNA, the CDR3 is TGTGCCAGCAGTTGTGGGACTCCCTTAACGGGGATGGAGCAATCAGCCCCAGCATTT.

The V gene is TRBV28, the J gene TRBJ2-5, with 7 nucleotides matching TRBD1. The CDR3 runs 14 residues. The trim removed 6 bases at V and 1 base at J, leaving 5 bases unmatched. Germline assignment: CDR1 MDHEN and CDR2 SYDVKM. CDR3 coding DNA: TGTGCCAGCAGCAAATGGACAGGCCAAGAGACCCAGTACTTC. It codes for CASSKWTGQETQYF.

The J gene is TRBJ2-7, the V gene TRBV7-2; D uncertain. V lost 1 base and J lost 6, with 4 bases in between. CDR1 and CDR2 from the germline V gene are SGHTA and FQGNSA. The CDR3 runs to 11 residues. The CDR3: CASSLVGEQYF. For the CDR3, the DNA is TGTGCCAGCAGCTTAGTTGGCGAGCAGTACTTC.

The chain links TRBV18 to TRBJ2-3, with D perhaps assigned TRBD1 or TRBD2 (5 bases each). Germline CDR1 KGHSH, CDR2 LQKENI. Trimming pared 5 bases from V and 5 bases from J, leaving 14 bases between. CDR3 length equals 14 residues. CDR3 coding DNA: TGTGCCAGCTCATCAGGGACCTATGGAGATACGCAGTATTTT. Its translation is CASSSGTYGDTQYF.